This TCR beta chain is drawn from a study of response to subunit inactivated influenza vaccine. Study results and limitations: Authors suggested few new T cells are recruited by each seasonal influenza vaccination.

Trimming took 5 bases from V and 3 from J; bases not matched to a gene: 11. The CDR3 runs to 17 residues. Germline lookup yields CDR1 SGHTA and CDR2 FQGNSA. TCRdb itself ran the RT-PCR reads through MiXCR, one entry per CDR3 protein. This sample has 500,000 to 550,000 distinct CDR3 sequences, with approximately 7.2% found just once. This clonotype has a handful of counts. The antigen is unknown. The V and J genes are TRBV7-2 and TRBJ2-4, with 9 bases that match TRBD2. This clonotype originated in a man in his fifties or sixties who received an inactivated influenza vaccine. Sequencing used PBMCs from blood, obtained approximately 25 months after vaccination. This chain's CDR3 is CASSPPGREGNKNIQYF. The CDR3 DNA sequence: TGTGCCAGCAGCCCCCCTGGGCGGGAGGGGAACAAAAACATTCAGTACTTC.